Shown below are 8 T cell receptor beta chains from a single sample sequenced in a study of T cell clonality in common variable immunodeficiency. Profiled with immunoSEQ multiplex PCR; TCRdb holds only in-frame clones, not every one. This sample comprises approximately 56,000 clones, none seen once only. The sample comprised peripheral blood mononuclear cells. The receptors here all came from a person between 18 and 75 years old in good health.

In its sample, this clone was seen many times. The read falls 3 residues short of the CDR3 end, and the missing part is taken from the germline J gene. The rearrangement links TRBV6-4 to TRBJ2-1, with D perhaps TRBD2 (7 bases). The germline V gene has CDR1 MRHNA and CDR2 SNTAGT. The CDR3 is made up of 14 amino acids. V lost 2 bases and J 7 bases, leaving 12 bases between the germline ends. CDR3 sequence: CASSDGGAGNEQFF. Partial CDR3 DNA: TGTGCCAGCAGTGACGGGGGGGCCGGTAATGAG.

This clone was seen many times. The read terminates 3 residues ahead of where the CDR3 ends, so the germline J gene completes it. The gene calls are TRBV9 and TRBJ2-3; TRBD2 aligns across 10 bases. Germline assignment: CDR1 SGDLS and CDR2 YYNGEE. The CDR3 is 15 amino acids. Trimming removed 3 bases from V and 0 bases from J; junction bases left unmatched: 1. This CDR3 reads CASSASGGSTDTQYF. Incomplete CDR3 DNA: TGTGCCAGCAGCGCTAGCGGGGGTAGCACAGATACG. The full variable domain, its missing parts supplied by reference TRBV9 and TRBJ2-3, is DSGVTQTPKHLITATGQRVTLRCSPRSGDLSVYWYQQSLDQGLQFLIQYYNGEERAKGNILERFSAQQFPDLHSELNLSSLELGDSALYFCASSASGGSTDTQYFGPGTRLTVL.

This clone has a count of ten or more. From the germline J gene comes the end of the CDR3, since the read stops 3 residues before it. This chain links TRBV6-2 or TRBV6-3 with TRBJ2-1, with 7 bases identical to TRBD2. CDR1 is MNHEY, CDR2 SVGEGT, per germline. The CDR3 spans 16 residues. The V and J ends lost 4 bases and 4 bases, in that order; junction bases with no gene match: 10. This chain's CDR3 is CASSFFRSGAYNEQFF. CDR3 bases read: TGTGCCAGCAGTTTCTTCCGAAGCGGGGCTTACAATGAG.

This clone appeared many times. Partial CDR3 DNA: TGCGCCAGCAGCAGAGACCCCTTCGACAGGGGCAGAGTCACTGAA. It encodes CASSRDPFDRGRVTE. The complete CDR3 reads CASSRDPFDRGRVTEAFF. V usage is TRBV4-1 and J usage is TRBJ1-1, with 8 bases fitting TRBD1. Read coverage stops 3 residues before the CDR3 terminus; the germline J gene supplies the remainder. The CDR3 sequence is 18 residues long. V shed 5 bases, J shed 4 bases, and the junction held 18 bases outside the gene matches. Germline V lookup: CDR1 MGHRA, CDR2 YSYEKL.

A note on this clone: The read falls 3 residues short of the CDR3 end, and the missing part is taken from the germline J gene. The chain is built from TRBV5-1 and TRBJ1-2; D gene unclear. CDR3 length equals 13 residues. With 2 bases removed from V and 4 bases from J, the gap between germline ends came to 9 bases. Germline-derived CDR1 and CDR2 are SGHRS and YFSETQ. Here the CDR3 reads CASSFSSFYGYTF. The sequenced part of the CDR3 DNA is TGCGCCAGCAGCTTCTCCTCCTTCTATGGC.

In its sample, this clone was seen a few times. The read stops 3 residues short of the end of the CDR3; the missing end is completed from the germline J gene. The V gene is TRBV30, the J gene TRBJ1-2; no definite D call. CDR1 and CDR2 from the germline V gene are GTSNPN and SVGIG (reference sequence). CDR3 size: 16 residues. The CDR3 bases that were read are TGTGCCTGGGAGGACGCCACTAGCGGGAGATTTGCTGAA. Translation gives CAWEDATSGRFAE. The full CDR3 sequence reads CAWEDATSGRFAEYTF. Full variable domain (outside the CDR3, taken from reference TRBV30 and TRBJ1-2): SQTIHQWPATLVQPVGSPLSLECTVEGTSNPNLYWYRQAAGRGLQLLFYSVGIGQISSEVPQNLSASRPQDRQFILSSKKLLLSDSGFYLCAWEDATSGRFAEYTFGSGTRLTVV.

This clone was seen ten or more times. The sequence runs out 3 residues before the end of the CDR3; the remainder is reconstructed from the germline J gene. The rearrangement links TRBV30 to TRBJ2-3, with 12 bases identical to TRBD2. CDR1 GTSNPN and CDR2 SVGIG come from the germline V gene (reference sequence). CDR3 length equals 15 residues. The V segment lost 0 bases and the J segment 5 bases; nucleotides outside the gene matches: 3. The chain's CDR3 is CAWSVGTSGRDTQYF. The CDR3 DNA, read in part, is TGTGCCTGGAGTGTCGGGACTAGCGGGCGAGATACG.

On this clone: The read falls 3 residues short of the CDR3 end, and the missing part is taken from the germline J gene. The V gene is TRBV7-8, the J gene TRBJ2-1, with TRBD2 as a possible D gene (6 bases). The V gene lost 2 bases and the J gene lost 3 bases, with 14 bases spanning the gap. CDR3 length equals 16 residues. Germline V CDR1 and CDR2: SGHVS, FQNEAQ. The DNA read from the CDR3 is TGTGCCAGCAGCTTATTATTTGCGGGGCGCTACAATGAG. Protein product: CASSLLFAGRYNE. The complete CDR3 sequence is CASSLLFAGRYNEQFF.